The source of this TCR beta chain is a study of T cells in Graves' hyperthyroidism and ophthalmopathy. The study excluded patients with uncontrolled infection, other autoimmune disease, pregnancy or lactation. This clonotype was detected ten times or more. There were TCR beta CDR3 regions amplified from RNA transcripts. HTBI primers were used for first-round RT-PCR of the TCR CDR3. TCRdb used MiXCR to reprocess the multiplex PCR reads, holding one entry per CDR3 protein. The table lists approximately 600,000 distinct CDR3 sequences, 15% to 20% of them singletons. Germline V gene data show CDR1 as MNHEY and CDR2 as SMNVEV (reference sequence). V gave up 5 bases and J gave up 0 bases, with 11 bases separating them. There are 14 residues in the CDR3.

This sequence was found in a woman between 25 and 40 years old with Graves' hyperthyroidism. Sequenced sample: blood. This chain links TRBV27 with TRBJ2-7; no clear D gene. CDR3 DNA sequence: TGTGCCAGCAGTGTGGCCAAGAGCTCCTACGAGCAGTACTTC. It codes for CASSVAKSSYEQYF.